This entry concerns a single TCR beta chain. Its target is unknown. This record belongs to a study of shared clonotypes between healthy human individuals. This CDR3 has 15 residues. The junction had 6 bases not matched to a gene; V was cut back by 4 bases and J by 5 bases. Germline CDR1 and CDR2: MGHRA and YSYEKL. Division of CD4+ cells produced a CD45RA+ naive subset and a CD45RA-negative memory subset. Study-level points and caveats: Rarefaction analysis demonstrated incomplete sorted-subset sequencing notwithstanding large depth. Investigators expected sequencing depth to affect clonotype sharing among donors.

Every subset had its genomic DNA shared out evenly among several immunoSEQ plates. Generated by immunoSEQ multiplex PCR, the TCRdb table keeps only in-frame clones and is missing some. The sample includes about a million clones, around 76% of them seen just once. This receptor was identified in a man aged 18 to 30 in good health. The sequencing sample was made of memory CD4+ T cells sorted from blood. The subset is: CD45RA-negative fraction. The chain uses TRBV4-1 and TRBJ2-2, with 8 bases that match TRBD2. The CDR3 DNA sequence: TGCGCCAGCAGCCCAACCGGGGGGGTAACCGGGGAGCTGTTTTTT. It encodes CASSPTGGVTGELFF.